This T cell receptor (beta chain) emerged from a study of T cell repertoires in cytomegalovirus infection. Study details: HLA-B-restricted CMV epitopes that are well studied, plus recently identified HLA-C-restricted ones, were used by the study. It was the public TCR beta signatures that indicated both CMV infection and matching HLA type. Study-wide points: Based on cumulative public TCR beta family frequency, carriers of CMV plus the relevant HLA were identified. HLA-C-restricted, CMV-specific TCR beta clonotypes were dominant ex vivo.

The CDR3 is 15 residues long. The V end lost 5 bases, the J end lost 2 bases, and 15 bases lay between the germline ends. Germline V gives CDR1 MDHEN, CDR2 SYDVKM. TCRdb re-analysed the reads in MiXCR, keeping a single row per CDR3 protein. The table has about 340,000 distinct CDR3 sequences, just under 30% seen once. This clonotype appeared many times. As yet, its antigen is unknown. This receptor was taken from a human donor in good health (CMV status not recorded). Some clones in this sample may be carry-over from other donors' samples. The sample in question was cultured PBMCs, obtained from culture after CMV antigen stimulation. The chain employs TRBV28 and TRBJ1-2, with unresolved D. The CDR3 DNA follows: TGTGCCAGCAGTCCTCCGGAGAGGCCAAACTATGGCTACACCTTC. Its translation is CASSPPERPNYGYTF.